A selection of T cell receptor beta chains follows, all from one sample in a study of cytomegalovirus exposure and HLA in healthy donors. The assay was immunoSEQ multiplex PCR, and TCRdb's table has in-frame clones only and misses some. The data contain 210,000 or so clones, around 80% of them seen just once; the ten biggest clones take up roughly 0.58%. Input material: PBMCs. These receptors all stem from a woman between 35 and 50 years old in good health and CMV-seronegative. Each CDR3 is given with its conserved first and last residue. A D gene is named only where the DNA matches it firmly. Expanded clones are given a class, and other clones once, few, many or no size at all.

v_gene	d_gene	j_gene	abundance	CDR3nt	CDR3aa
TRBV21-1	NA	TRBJ1-5	NA	TGTGCCAGCAGCAGGACAGGGGGCGGCAATCAGCCCCAGCATTTT	CASSRTGGGNQPQHF
TRBV19	TRBD1	TRBJ1-5	NA	TGTGCCAGTAGGCCTGGGACAGACTCTTGGCAGCCCCAGCATTTT	CASRPGTDSWQPQHF
TRBV9	TRBD1	TRBJ1-1	NA	TGTGCCAGCAGCGTAGAGGGGAAGGACAGGGAAGCTTTCTTT	CASSVEGKDREAFF
TRBV5-8	NA	TRBJ2-7	NA	TGTGCCAGCAGCCCGGGACTGAATTACGAGCAGTACTTC	CASSPGLNYEQYF
TRBV7-2	TRBD1	TRBJ2-2	NA	TGTGCCAGCAGCACACAGGGGGCGAAGGACACCGGGGAGCTGTTTTTT	CASSTQGAKDTGELFF
TRBV6-1	NA	TRBJ2-2	NA	TGTGCCAGCAGTGTCCCTTTGGGCAGGTCGAACACCGGGGAGCTGTTTTTT	CASSVPLGRSNTGELFF
TRBV7-3	TRBD2	TRBJ2-6	NA	TGTGCCAGCAGCTTAGGGACTAGAGGGGCTGGGGCCAACGTCCTGACTTTC	CASSLGTRGAGANVLTF
TRBV29-1	NA	TRBJ1-1	NA	TGCAGCGTTGACAGGGCAGGGAACACTGAAGCTTTCTTT	CSVDRAGNTEAFF
TRBV4-1	NA	TRBJ2-5	NA	TGCGCCAGCAGCCAAGATGACAGGCTCCAAGAGACCCAGTACTTC	CASSQDDRLQETQYF
TRBV7-2	NA	TRBJ1-1	NA	TGTGCCAGCAGCTTAGGCGGGGGAGCTGAAGCTTTCTTT	CASSLGGGAEAFF
TRBV7-6	NA	TRBJ1-2	NA	TGTGCCAGCAGCTGGGACACCGCCGGGGGCTACACCTTC	CASSWDTAGGYTF
TRBV11-2	NA	TRBJ2-7	NA	TGTGCCAGCAGCTTAGATCGGGGGGCGGGCGAGCAGTACTTC	CASSLDRGAGEQYF
TRBV19	NA	TRBJ1-3	NA	TGTGCCAGTAGTCCGACTGCCTCTGGAAACACCATATATTTT	CASSPTASGNTIYF
TRBV7-3	TRBD2	TRBJ2-2	NA	TGTGCCAGCAGCGTCCGGGGGGGCCACACCGGGGAGCTGTTTTTT	CASSVRGGHTGELFF
TRBV5-1	TRBD1	TRBJ2-3	NA	TGCGCCAGCAGCTTCGGACAGGACACAGATACGCAGTATTTT	CASSFGQDTDTQYF
TRBV10-2	NA	TRBJ1-5	NA	TGCGCCAGCAGTGAGTCCAGGGTAAGCAATCAGCCCCAGCATTTT	CASSESRVSNQPQHF
TRBV2	TRBD1	TRBJ2-7	NA	TGTGCCAGCAGTGCCGGGACAGGGGCCTACGAGCAGTACTTC	CASSAGTGAYEQYF
TRBV11-1	NA	TRBJ2-7	NA	TGTGCCAGCAGCCCCCGCCAGGGCTACGAGCAGTACTTC	CASSPRQGYEQYF
TRBV28	TRBD1	TRBJ2-7	once	TGTGCCAGCAACAGGGGTGGCAACGAGCAGTACTTC	CASNRGGNEQYF
TRBV28	NA	TRBJ2-3	NA	TGTGCCAGCAGTCAGACACGGGGGAATTCAGATACGCAGTATTTT	CASSQTRGNSDTQYF
TRBV7-2	TRBD1	TRBJ1-2	NA	TGTGCCAGCAGCTTGGACAGGGCGATGTATGGCTACACCTTC	CASSLDRAMYGYTF
TRBV7-8	TRBD1	TRBJ1-6	NA	TGTGCCAGCAGCTTACTGGACAGGGAAGAAGATTCACCCCTCCACTTT	CASSLLDREEDSPLHF